This T cell receptor (beta chain) was captured by sequencing in a study of OX40 agonist ivuxolimab in advanced cancers. Study as a whole: As their treatment, patients were administered ivuxolimab, an agonistic anti-OX40 (CD134) antibody.

Study outcomes and limitations: At 0.1 to 3.0 mg/kg and by week 6, clonal expansion occurred in CD4+ and CD8+ blood T cells. More expanded clones were found, on average, in CD8+ than in CD4+ T cells.

Assay: immunoSEQ multiplex PCR; the TCRdb copy retains only in-frame clones and omits some. This table has around 64,000 clones, 91% appearing once. Details on this clone: Its antigen is not identified.

Germline loops: CDR1 SGDLS, CDR2 YYNGEE. The V gene end was trimmed by 4 bases and the J gene end by 1 base; junction bases not matched to a gene: 8. This CDR3 has 16 residues. The rearrangement uses TRBV9 and TRBJ2-3, with 8 bases fitting TRBD1. The receptor was derived from an adult with an advanced solid tumor such as melanoma, head and neck, liver or kidney cancer. The material sequenced was CD4+ or CD8+ T cells sorted from blood, taken in a trial of the OX40 agonist ivuxolimab. The CDR3 loop reads CASSPEPGQGTDTQYF. CDR3 sequence (DNA): TGTGCCAGCAGCCCTGAACCGGGACAGGGCACAGATACGCAGTATTTT.